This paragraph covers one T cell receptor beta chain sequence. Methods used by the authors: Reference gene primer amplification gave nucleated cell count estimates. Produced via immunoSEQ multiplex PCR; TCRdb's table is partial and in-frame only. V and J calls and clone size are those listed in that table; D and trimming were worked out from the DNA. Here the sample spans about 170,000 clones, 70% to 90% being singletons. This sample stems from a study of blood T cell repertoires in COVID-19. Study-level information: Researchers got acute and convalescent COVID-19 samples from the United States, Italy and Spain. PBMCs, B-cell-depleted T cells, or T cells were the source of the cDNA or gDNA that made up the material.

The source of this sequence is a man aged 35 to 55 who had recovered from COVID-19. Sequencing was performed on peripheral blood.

CDR3 protein: CASSQGASGTGIKGYTF. The DNA for the CDR3 is TGCGCCAGCAGCCAAGGCGCCTCCGGGACAGGGATAAAGGGCTACACCTTC. The rearrangement links TRBV4-3 to TRBJ1-2, with 9 bases that match TRBD1. Germline CDR1 LGHNA, CDR2 YSLEER. The CDR3 spans 17 residues. J was trimmed by 8 bases and V by 1 base; bases with no gene match: 14.